Following are 14 T cell receptor beta chains from one sample sequenced in a study of Ad26.COV2.S vaccination and SARS-CoV-2 variants. The assay was immunoSEQ multiplex PCR, and TCRdb's table has in-frame clones only and misses some. The sample lists some 450,000 clones, around 90% occurring once. Treatment noted: around 19 received Ad26.COV2.S at low or high dose, single or two shots; roughly five received placebo; per-sample allocation not given. Day 63 after the first injection of vaccine or placebo was the sampling time. Sequenced material: peripheral blood, taken in a trial of Ad26.COV2.S vaccine versus placebo. The source of these receptors is a person aged 18-60 years who received the Ad26.COV2.S COVID-19 vaccine or a placebo.

The chain employs TRBV25-1 and TRBJ2-5; 7 bases match TRBD2. CDR3 length: 16 amino acids. Trimming removed 6 bases from V and 2 bases from J; junction bases left unmatched: 12. The germline V gene has CDR1 MGHDK and CDR2 SYGVNS. DNA for the CDR3: TGTGCCAGCAGCCTCAGCGGGAAGGGAATACAAGAGACCCAGTACTTC. It yields the protein CASSLSGKGIQETQYF.

This rearrangement joins TRBV18 to TRBJ2-7; tentatively, D is TRBD1 or TRBD2 (5 bases each). The CDR3 is made up of 14 amino acids. The V and J ends lost 2 bases and 4 bases respectively, with 12 bases between them. The germline V gene has CDR1 KGHSH and CDR2 LQKENI. The chain's CDR3 is CASSPRDPPYEQYF. Written as DNA, the CDR3 is TGTGCCAGCTCACCAAGGGACCCCCCATACGAGCAGTACTTC.

The chain uses TRBV5-1 and TRBJ2-2; the D gene is possibly TRBD2 (6 bases). From germline, CDR1 is SGHRS and CDR2 YFSETQ. CDR3 length equals 16 residues. Deletions cut 4 bases from V and 0 bases from J, with 13 bases between. CDR3 sequence (DNA): TGCGCCAGCAGCCCCCCGGCGGGGCCGAACACCGGGGAGCTGTTTTTT. As protein: CASSPPAGPNTGELFF.

V gene TRBV7-9 combines with J gene TRBJ1-1; no definite D call. V was pared by 9 bases and J by 6 bases, with 11 bases between. From germline, CDR1 is SEHNR and CDR2 FQNEAQ (reference sequence). This CDR3 spans 11 amino acids. The CDR3: CASGIGAEAFF. CDR3 nucleotides: TGTGCCAGTGGGATTGGGGCTGAAGCTTTCTTT.

This clone has just a few counts. Sequence at one end of the junction differs from germline and may be a read error. This chain links TRBV24-1 with TRBJ2-2; a possible D gene is TRBD1 (6 bases). In germline, CDR1 is KGHDR, CDR2 SFDVKD. The CDR3 loop spans 13 amino acids. CDR3 DNA: TGTGCCACCAGTGACCTGGGACATGGGGACCTGTTTTTT. Translated, it gives CATSDLGHGDLFF.

The rearrangement uses TRBV9 and TRBJ1-2; D might be TRBD1 (5 bases). The V gene lost 0 bases and the J gene lost 3 bases, with 12 bases spanning the gap. The CDR3 extends over 15 amino acids. The germline gives CDR1 SGDLS, CDR2 YYNGEE. The CDR3 loop reads CASSVEGRVDYGYTF. The CDR3 bases are TGTGCCAGCAGCGTAGAAGGCAGGGTTGACTATGGCTACACCTTC.

V and J are TRBV10-3 and TRBJ2-2, with D perhaps being TRBD1 or TRBD2 (5 bases each). The V gene's germline CDR1 is ENHRY and CDR2 SYGVKD. V dropped 2 bases and J dropped 4 bases, with 11 bases sitting between them. This CDR3 spans 15 amino acids. The CDR3 here is CAISEVEGSTGELFF. CDR3 nucleotide sequence: TGTGCCATCAGTGAGGTCGAGGGGAGCACCGGGGAGCTGTTTTTT.

The V gene is TRBV7-2, the J gene TRBJ2-7, with 7 bases identical to TRBD1. Germline CDR1 is SGHTA and CDR2 is FQGNSA. The V gene end was trimmed by 5 bases and the J gene end by 0 bases; junction bases not matched to a gene: 7. This CDR3 comprises 15 residues. This CDR3 reads CASSLGTGVSYEQYF. CDR3 bases: TGTGCCAGCAGCCTGGGAACAGGGGTCTCCTACGAGCAGTACTTC.

The chain uses TRBV25-1 and TRBJ2-7; possible D gene TRBD1, 6 bases. V lost 4 bases and J 2 bases, leaving 6 bases between the germline ends. The CDR3 sequence is 12 residues long. From germline, CDR1 is MGHDK and CDR2 SYGVNS. The CDR3 here is CASSGDTYEQYF. CDR3 DNA: TGTGCCAGCAGTGGGGACACCTACGAGCAGTACTTC.

The chain recombines TRBV5-6 with TRBJ2-7; D may be TRBD2 (6 bases). The germline V gene encodes CDR1 SGHDT and CDR2 YYEEEE. V was pared by 6 bases and J by 0 bases, with 22 bases between. This CDR3 spans 17 amino acids. CDR3 in amino acids: CASINWVAGTSSYEQYF. CDR3 nucleotide sequence: TGTGCCAGCATCAATTGGGTGGCGGGAACAAGCTCCTACGAGCAGTACTTC.

The CDR3 spells CASSLAWTSGRSANTGELFF. The CDR3 DNA is TGCGCCAGCAGCTTGGCCTGGACTAGCGGGAGATCTGCGAACACCGGGGAGCTGTTTTTT. The chain recombines TRBV5-1 with TRBJ2-2, with 13 positions matching TRBD2. This CDR3 region has 20 residues. With V trimmed by 0 bases and J by 0 bases, 8 bases remained unmatched. Germline V CDR1 and CDR2: SGHRS, YFSETQ.

This chain joins TRBV5-1 and TRBJ2-3, with 11 bases identical to TRBD2. CDR1 and CDR2 from the germline V gene are SGHRS and YFSETQ. Trimming at V came to 4 bases and at J to 4 bases, leaving 5 bases not matched to a gene. This CDR3 comprises 15 residues. CDR3 sequence: CASSGTSGSPDTQYF. The CDR3 DNA reads as TGCGCCAGCAGCGGTACTAGCGGGAGCCCAGATACGCAGTATTTT.

The chain joins TRBV28 to TRBJ1-5, with no clear D. Germline CDR1 reads MDHEN; CDR2 reads SYDVKM. The CDR3 is 13 amino acids. Trimming cost V 1 base and J 9 bases, with 10 bases left between them. CDR3 region: CASSLYLGRPQHF. In DNA, the CDR3 is TGTGCCAGCAGTTTATATCTGGGCCGGCCCCAGCATTTT.

V gene TRBV15 combines with J gene TRBJ1-5; 10 bases match TRBD1. The V segment lost 1 base and the J segment 5 bases; nucleotides outside the gene matches: 5. The CDR3 covers 16 residues. Germline assignment: CDR1 LNHNV and CDR2 YYDKDF (reference sequence). CDR3 nucleotides: TGTGCCACCAGCAGAGTAGGGACAGGGGAGCATCAGCCCCAGCATTTT. It codes for CATSRVGTGEHQPQHF.